This T cell receptor (beta chain) was observed in a study of T cell repertoires in cytomegalovirus infection. Study context: Both a matching HLA type and CMV infection were indicated by public TCR beta signatures. Study observations and caveats: The ex vivo response was dominated by HLA-C-restricted CMV-specific TCR beta clonotypes.

Comment on this clonotype: Its antigen is still unknown.

Germline assignment: CDR1 MNHEY and CDR2 SMNVEV (reference sequence). V gave up 3 bases and J gave up 2 bases; unmatched junction bases: 4. The CDR3 is 15 residues long. MiXCR, applied by TCRdb to the reads, yields one record per CDR3 protein. The sample consists of a few hundred thousand distinct CDR3 sequences, 40% of them appearing once. The chain recombines TRBV27 with TRBJ2-7; 10 bases fit TRBD2. This sequence originates from a human donor in good health (CMV status not recorded). Some clones in this sample may be carry-over from other donors' samples. The starting material was cultured PBMCs, obtained from culture after CMV antigen stimulation. The CDR3 loop reads CASSFVAGGAYEQYF. The CDR3, as DNA: TGTGCCAGCAGTTTTGTAGCGGGAGGAGCCTACGAGCAGTACTTC.